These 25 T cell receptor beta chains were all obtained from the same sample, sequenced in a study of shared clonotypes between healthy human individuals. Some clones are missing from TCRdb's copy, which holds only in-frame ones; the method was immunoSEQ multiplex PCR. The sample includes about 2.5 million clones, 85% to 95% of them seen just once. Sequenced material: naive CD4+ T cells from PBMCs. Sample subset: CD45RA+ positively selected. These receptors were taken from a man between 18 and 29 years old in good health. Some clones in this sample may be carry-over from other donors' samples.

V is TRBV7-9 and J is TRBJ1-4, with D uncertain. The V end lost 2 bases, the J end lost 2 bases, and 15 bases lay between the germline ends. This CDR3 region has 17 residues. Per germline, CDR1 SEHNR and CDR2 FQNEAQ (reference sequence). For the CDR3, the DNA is TGTGCCAGCAGCTTAAGGCCCCCGGGTAGGACTAATGAAAAACTGTTTTTT. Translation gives CASSLRPPGRTNEKLFF.

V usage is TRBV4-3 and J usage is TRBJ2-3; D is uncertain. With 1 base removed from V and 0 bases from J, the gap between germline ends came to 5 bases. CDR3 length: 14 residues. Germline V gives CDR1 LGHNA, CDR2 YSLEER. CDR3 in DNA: TGCGCCAGCAGCCAAGCTACTAGCACAGATACGCAGTATTTT. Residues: CASSQATSTDTQYF.

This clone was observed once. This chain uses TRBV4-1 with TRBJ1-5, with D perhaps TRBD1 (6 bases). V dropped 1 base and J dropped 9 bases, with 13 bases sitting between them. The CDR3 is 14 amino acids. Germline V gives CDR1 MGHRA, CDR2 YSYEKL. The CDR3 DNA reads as TGCGCCAGCAGCCAAGCAGGGGTATATCGGCCCCAGCATTTT. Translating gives CASSQAGVYRPQHF.

The CDR3 is CASSSTRGTRANYGYTF. CDR3 DNA sequence: TGTGCCAGCAGTTCCACCCGCGGGACGAGAGCTAACTATGGCTACACCTTC. The chain joins TRBV27 to TRBJ1-2, with D perhaps matching TRBD1 (5 bases). This CDR3 comprises 17 residues. Per germline, CDR1 MNHEY and CDR2 SMNVEV (reference sequence). V was pared by 4 bases and J by 0 bases, with 18 bases between.

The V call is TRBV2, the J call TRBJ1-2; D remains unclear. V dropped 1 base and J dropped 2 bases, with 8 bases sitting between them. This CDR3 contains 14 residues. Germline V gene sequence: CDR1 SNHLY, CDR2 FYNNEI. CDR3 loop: CASSEEAQNYGYTF. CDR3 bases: TGTGCCAGCAGTGAAGAGGCACAGAACTATGGCTACACCTTC.

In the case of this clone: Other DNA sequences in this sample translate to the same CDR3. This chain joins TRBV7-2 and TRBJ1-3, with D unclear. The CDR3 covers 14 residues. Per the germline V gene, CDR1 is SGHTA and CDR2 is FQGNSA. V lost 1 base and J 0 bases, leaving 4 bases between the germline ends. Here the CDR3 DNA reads TGTGCCAGCAGCTTAGTAGGCTCTGGAAACACCATATATTTT. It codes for CASSLVGSGNTIYF. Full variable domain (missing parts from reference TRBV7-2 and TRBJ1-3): GAGVSQSPSNKVTEKGKDVELRCDPISGHTALYWYRQSLGQGLEFLIYFQGNSAPDKSGLPSDRFSAERTGGSVSTLTIQRTQQEDSAVYLCASSLVGSGNTIYFGEGSWLTVV.

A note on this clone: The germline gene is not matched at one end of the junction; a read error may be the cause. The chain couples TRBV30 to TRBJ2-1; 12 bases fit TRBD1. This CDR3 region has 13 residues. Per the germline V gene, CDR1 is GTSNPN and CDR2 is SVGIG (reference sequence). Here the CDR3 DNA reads TGTGCCAGGAGGGACAGGGGGCGGGATGAGCAGTTCTTC. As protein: CARRDRGRDEQFF.

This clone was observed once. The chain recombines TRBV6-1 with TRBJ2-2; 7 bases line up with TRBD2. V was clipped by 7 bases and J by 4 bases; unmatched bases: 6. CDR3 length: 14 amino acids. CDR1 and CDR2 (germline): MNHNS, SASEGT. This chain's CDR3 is CASNEWGGTGELFF. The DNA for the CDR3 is TGTGCCAGCAACGAGTGGGGGGGCACCGGGGAGCTGTTTTTT.

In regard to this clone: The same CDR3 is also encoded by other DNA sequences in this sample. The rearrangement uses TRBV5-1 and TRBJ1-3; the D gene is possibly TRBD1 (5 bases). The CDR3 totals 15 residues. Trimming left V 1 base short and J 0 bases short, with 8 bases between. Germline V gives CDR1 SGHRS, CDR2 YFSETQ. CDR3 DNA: TGCGCCAGCAGCTTGCAGGGTCTCTCTGGAAACACCATATATTTT. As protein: CASSLQGLSGNTIYF.

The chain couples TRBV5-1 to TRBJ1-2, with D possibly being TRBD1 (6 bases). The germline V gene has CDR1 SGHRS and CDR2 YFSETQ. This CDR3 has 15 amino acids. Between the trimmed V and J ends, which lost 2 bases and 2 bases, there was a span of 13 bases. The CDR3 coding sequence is TGCGCCAGCAGCTTAAGGCTGGACAGCAACTATGGCTACACCTTC. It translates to CASSLRLDSNYGYTF. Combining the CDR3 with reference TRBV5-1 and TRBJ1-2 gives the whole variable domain KAGVTQTPRYLIKTRGQQVTLSCSPISGHRSVSWYQQTPGQGLQFLFEYFSETQRNKGNFPGRFSGRQFSNSRSEMNVSTLELGDSALYLCASSLRLDSNYGYTFGSGTRLTVV.

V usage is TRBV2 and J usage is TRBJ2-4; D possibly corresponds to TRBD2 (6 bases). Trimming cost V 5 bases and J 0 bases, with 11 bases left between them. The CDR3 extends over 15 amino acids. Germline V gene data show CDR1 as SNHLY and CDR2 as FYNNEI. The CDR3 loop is CASSWDSLAKNIQYF. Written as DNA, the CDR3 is TGTGCCAGCAGTTGGGACTCTCTAGCCAAAAACATTCAGTACTTC.

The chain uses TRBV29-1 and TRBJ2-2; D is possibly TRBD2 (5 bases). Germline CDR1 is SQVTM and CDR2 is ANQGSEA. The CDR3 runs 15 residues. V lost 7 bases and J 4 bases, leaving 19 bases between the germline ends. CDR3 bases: TGCAGCGCCAGCATGTACTCGGAGGTCACCGGGGAGCTGTTTTTT. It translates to CSASMYSEVTGELFF.

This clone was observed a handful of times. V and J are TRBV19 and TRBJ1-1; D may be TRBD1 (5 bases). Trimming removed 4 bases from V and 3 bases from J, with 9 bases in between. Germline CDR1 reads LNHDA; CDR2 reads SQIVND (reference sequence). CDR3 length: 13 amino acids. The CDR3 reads CASSRSGDTEAFF. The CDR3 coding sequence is TGTGCCAGTAGTAGGTCGGGGGACACTGAAGCTTTCTTT.

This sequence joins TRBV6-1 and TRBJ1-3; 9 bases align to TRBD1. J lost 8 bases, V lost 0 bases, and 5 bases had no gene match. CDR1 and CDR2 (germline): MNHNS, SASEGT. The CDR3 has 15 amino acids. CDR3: CASSEASGQGDTIYF. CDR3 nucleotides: TGTGCCAGCAGTGAAGCGTCGGGACAGGGAGACACCATATATTTT.

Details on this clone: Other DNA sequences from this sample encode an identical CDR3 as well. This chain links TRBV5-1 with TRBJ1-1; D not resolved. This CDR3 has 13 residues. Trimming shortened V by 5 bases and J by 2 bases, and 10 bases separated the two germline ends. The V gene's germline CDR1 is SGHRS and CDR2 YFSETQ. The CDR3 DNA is TGCGCCAGCAGTTTCACGGGAAACACTGAAGCTTTCTTT. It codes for CASSFTGNTEAFF.

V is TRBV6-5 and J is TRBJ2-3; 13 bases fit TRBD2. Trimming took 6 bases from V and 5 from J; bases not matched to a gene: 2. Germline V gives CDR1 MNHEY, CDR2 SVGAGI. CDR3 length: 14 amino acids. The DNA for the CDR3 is TGTGCCAGCAGACTAGCGGGAGGGGTAGATACGCAGTATTTT. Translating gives CASRLAGGVDTQYF.

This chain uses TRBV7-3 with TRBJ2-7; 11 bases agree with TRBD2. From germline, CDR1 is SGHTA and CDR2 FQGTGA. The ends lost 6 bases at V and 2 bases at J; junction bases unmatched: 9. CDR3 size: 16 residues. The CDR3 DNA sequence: TGTGCCAGCAGTCTTAGGACTAGCGGGCGTACCTACGAGCAGTACTTC. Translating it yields CASSLRTSGRTYEQYF.

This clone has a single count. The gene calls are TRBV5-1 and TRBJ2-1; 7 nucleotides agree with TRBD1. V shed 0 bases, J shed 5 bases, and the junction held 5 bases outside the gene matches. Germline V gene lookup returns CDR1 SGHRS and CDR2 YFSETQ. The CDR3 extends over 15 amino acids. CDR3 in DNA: TGCGCCAGCAGCTTGGGTGACAGGGCAAACAATGAGCAGTTCTTC. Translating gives CASSLGDRANNEQFF.

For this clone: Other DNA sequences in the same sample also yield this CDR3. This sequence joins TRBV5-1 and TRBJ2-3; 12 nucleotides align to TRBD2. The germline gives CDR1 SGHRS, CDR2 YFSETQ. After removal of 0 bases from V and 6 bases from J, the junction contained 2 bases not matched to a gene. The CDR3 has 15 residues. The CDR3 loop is CASSLGLAGGDTQYF. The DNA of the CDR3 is TGCGCCAGCAGCTTGGGGCTAGCGGGAGGGGATACGCAGTATTTT. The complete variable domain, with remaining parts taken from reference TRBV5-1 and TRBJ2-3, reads KAGVTQTPRYLIKTRGQQVTLSCSPISGHRSVSWYQQTPGQGLQFLFEYFSETQRNKGNFPGRFSGRQFSNSRSEMNVSTLELGDSALYLCASSLGLAGGDTQYFGPGTRLTVL.

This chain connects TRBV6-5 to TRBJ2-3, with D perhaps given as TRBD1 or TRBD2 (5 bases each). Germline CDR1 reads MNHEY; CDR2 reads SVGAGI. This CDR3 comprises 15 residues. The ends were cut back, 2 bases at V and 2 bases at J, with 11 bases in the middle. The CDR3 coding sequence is TGTGCCAGCAGTTACGGTCAGGGACCCACAGATACGCAGTATTTT. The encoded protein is CASSYGQGPTDTQYF.

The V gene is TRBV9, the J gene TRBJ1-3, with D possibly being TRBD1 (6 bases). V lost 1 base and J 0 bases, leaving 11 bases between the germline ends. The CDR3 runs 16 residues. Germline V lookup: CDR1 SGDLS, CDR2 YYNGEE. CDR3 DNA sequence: TGTGCCAGCAGCGTAAACCGACAGGCCTCTGGAAACACCATATATTTT. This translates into CASSVNRQASGNTIYF.

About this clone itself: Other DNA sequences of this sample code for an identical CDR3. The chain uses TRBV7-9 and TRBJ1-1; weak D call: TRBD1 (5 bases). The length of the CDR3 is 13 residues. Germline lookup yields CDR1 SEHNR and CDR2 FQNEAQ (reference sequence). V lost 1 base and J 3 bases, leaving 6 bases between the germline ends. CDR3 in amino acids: CASSLEGDTEAFF. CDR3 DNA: TGTGCCAGCAGCTTAGAAGGGGACACTGAAGCTTTCTTT.

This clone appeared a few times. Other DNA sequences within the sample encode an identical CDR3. The DNA for the CDR3 is TGTGCCAGCAGTTACTCTTCGGTATACGAGCAGTACTTC. This codes for CASSYSSVYEQYF. The chain combines TRBV6-5 with TRBJ2-7; D not certain. Trimming stripped 0 bases from V and 4 bases from J, with 7 bases between. Looked up from germline, CDR1 is MNHEY and CDR2 is SVGAGI. This CDR3 comprises 13 residues.

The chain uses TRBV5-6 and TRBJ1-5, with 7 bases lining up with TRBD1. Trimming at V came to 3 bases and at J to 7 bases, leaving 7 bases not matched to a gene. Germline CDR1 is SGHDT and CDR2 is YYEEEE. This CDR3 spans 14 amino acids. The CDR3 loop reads CASSSTGEWQPQHF. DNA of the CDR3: TGTGCCAGCAGCTCCACAGGGGAATGGCAGCCCCAGCATTTT. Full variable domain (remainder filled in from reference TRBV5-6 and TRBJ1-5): DAGVTQSPTHLIKTRGQQVTLRCSPKSGHDTVSWYQQALGQGPQFIFQYYEEEERQRGNFPDRFSGHQFPNYSSELNVNALLLGDSALYLCASSSTGEWQPQHFGDGTRLSIL.

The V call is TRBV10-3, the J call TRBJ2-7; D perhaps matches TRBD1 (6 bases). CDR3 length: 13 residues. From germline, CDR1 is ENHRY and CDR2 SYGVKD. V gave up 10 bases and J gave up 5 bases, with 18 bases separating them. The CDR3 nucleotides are TGTGCCAGACGGGACACCATGACCGACGAGCAGTACTTC. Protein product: CARRDTMTDEQYF.